Below, one TCR beta chain is given with its context. This clone has just a few counts. Its antigen has not been determined. It has no much larger one-base neighbor in the sample; base qualities were not kept. These data come from a study of metastatic and nonmetastatic thyroid tumors (TCRdb year 2020). For the wider study: The researchers compared repertoires between peripheral blood samples and tumor or nodule tissue samples from patients with malignant or benign thyroid disease.

Library preparation employed PCR. The sequencer was an Illumina HiSeq 4000. High-throughput sequencing was used to profile the TCR beta-chain CDR3 region of every patient. Processing in the source paper ran as follows. The researchers built a classifier to tell apart papillary thyroid cancer patients with distant metastasis, based on CDR3 differences among clinicopathological groups. The Shannon index was used to assess repertoire diversity, and the Morisita-Horn index was used to assess tumor-blood repertoire similarity. The public reads were run again by TCRdb, first through fastp at Q25 and then through MiXCR, and only productive beta chains were kept. The authors' filters were not applied to this entry. For this sample the table gives roughly 30,000 clones, of which almost 30% were detected only once. Clones ranked in the top ten supply 25% to 35% of the sample. No patient had received any treatment before thyroid surgery. Patient clinical samples collected from the early 2010s to the late 2010s were retrospectively analysed using T-cell receptor beta sequencing.

Summary of the overall study and its limitations: In both blood and tumor samples, malignant tumors were reported to have significantly higher TCR beta diversity than benign nodules.

From the cysteine through the phenylalanine, the CDR3 covers 15 amino acids. Only the CDR3 part of the read is kept: 45 bases, read in frame from the first base. Relative to germline, V is missing 8 bases and J is missing 0 bases, with 6 bases of the junction outside any gene match. Via the germline V gene, CDR1 is MNHGY and CDR2 SVAAGI. The chain links TRBV6-9 with TRBJ2-2; 7 junctional bases match TRBD2. The sequence came from a female donor with papillary thyroid cancer or a benign thyroid nodule (not recorded which). Some clones in this sample may be carry-over from other donors' samples. The sequenced sample consisted of blood. CDR3 region: CASSAGGSNTGELFF. The sequence in DNA is TGTGCCAGCTCGGCCGGGGGGTCGAACACCGGGGAGCTGTTTTTT.